The present TCR beta chain was sequenced within a study of blood T cell repertoires in COVID-19. Study-level background: COVID-19 samples collected from the United States, Italy and Spain covered acute and convalescent phases. From T cells, B-cell-depleted T cells, or PBMCs came the material, which was cDNA or gDNA.

Trimming shortened V by 3 bases and J by 6 bases, and 18 bases separated the two germline ends. The V gene's germline CDR1 is SGDLS and CDR2 YYNGEE. The CDR3 sequence is 16 residues long. Assay: immunoSEQ multiplex PCR; the TCRdb copy retains only in-frame clones and omits some. The table records approximately 90,000 clones, more than 80% of them present only once. The sample taken for sequencing was peripheral blood. The V call is TRBV9, the J call TRBJ1-4, with a weak D call TRBD1 (6 bases). This clonotype was obtained from a woman older than 75 with acute or convalescent COVID-19. CDR3 region: CASSERPQGTDEKLFF. CDR3 nucleotides: TGTGCCAGCAGCGAGCGGCCCCAGGGGACCGATGAAAAACTGTTTTTT.